Listed here are 20 T cell receptor beta chains from one sample, sequenced in a study of blood T cell repertoires in COVID-19. This table comes from immunoSEQ multiplex PCR, and its TCRdb copy is limited to in-frame clones, with some not included. The data hold under 65,000 clones, with less than 95% observed a single time. Sample: peripheral blood. These receptor sequences come from a man over 45 with acute or convalescent COVID-19.

V and J are TRBV6-4 and TRBJ2-3, with D perhaps matching TRBD2 (5 bases). CDR3 size: 13 residues. Germline V gene lookup returns CDR1 MRHNA and CDR2 SNTAGT. V was pared by 5 bases and J by 7 bases, with 13 bases between. CDR3 sequence reads: CASSYIEGYTQYF. CDR3 bases: TGTGCCAGCAGTTACATCGAGGGTTATACGCAGTATTTT.

The chain combines TRBV15 with TRBJ1-1; D is unresolved. The CDR3 has 14 amino acids. V shed 10 bases and J shed 4 bases, with 19 bases lying between them. Germline CDR1 reads LNHNV; CDR2 reads YYDKDF (reference sequence). The CDR3 spells CAIHDSGMGTEAFF. For the CDR3, the DNA is TGTGCCATCCACGATTCCGGGATGGGCACTGAAGCTTTCTTT.

The chain uses TRBV5-1 and TRBJ2-3; 9 bases are a match to TRBD1. Trimming removed 0 bases from V and 2 bases from J; junction bases left unmatched: 7. This CDR3 region has 17 residues. Germline-derived CDR1 and CDR2 are SGHRS and YFSETQ. The CDR3 DNA sequence: TGCGCCAGCAGCTTGGGGGACAGGGACTTTTTCACAGATACGCAGTATTTT. This codes for CASSLGDRDFFTDTQYF.

The chain links TRBV18 to TRBJ2-1; 7 positions agree with TRBD1. The CDR3 length is 13 residues. Trimming cost V 2 bases and J 9 bases; bases outside gene matches: 4. Germline CDR1 reads KGHSH; CDR2 reads LQKENI. The CDR3 loop is CASSPDRVAEQFF. CDR3 bases: TGTGCCAGCTCACCAGACAGGGTCGCTGAGCAGTTCTTC.

V gene TRBV2 combines with J gene TRBJ1-5, with D uncertain. Deletions cut 6 bases from V and 2 bases from J, with 11 bases between. Germline V gene lookup returns CDR1 SNHLY and CDR2 FYNNEI. The CDR3 is made up of 14 amino acids. The CDR3 nucleotides read TGTGCCAGCAGGGAAAATGAGGGCAATCAGCCCCAGCATTTT. Its translation is CASRENEGNQPQHF.

V is TRBV30 and J is TRBJ2-2; 15 bases line up with TRBD2. CDR3 size: 17 residues. V lost 3 bases, J lost 2 bases, and 4 bases stayed unmatched. Germline CDR1 and CDR2: GTSNPN and SVGIG (reference sequence). CDR3 amino acids: CAWRRTSGGANTGELFF. The CDR3 coding sequence is TGTGCCTGGAGAAGGACTAGCGGGGGGGCTAACACCGGGGAGCTGTTTTTT.

The chain links TRBV25-1 to TRBJ1-3; D ambiguous. The CDR3 totals 15 residues. Germline CDR1 reads MGHDK; CDR2 reads SYGVNS. V lost 4 bases and J lost 3, with 13 bases in between. CDR3 region: CASSGSSGGGNTIYF. CDR3 sequence (DNA): TGTGCCAGCAGTGGCTCGTCGGGTGGTGGAAACACCATATATTTT. Complete variable domain (other parts from reference TRBV25-1 and TRBJ1-3): EADIYQTPRYLVIGTGKKITLECSQTMGHDKMYWYQQDPGMELHLIHYSYGVNSTEKGDLSSESTVSRIRTEHFPLTLESARPSHTSQYLCASSGSSGGGNTIYFGEGSWLTVV.

This chain uses TRBV29-1 with TRBJ1-1, with a tentative D call TRBD1 (5 bases). This CDR3 has 12 residues. The V gene's germline CDR1 is SQVTM and CDR2 ANQGSEA. Trimming took 3 bases from V and 5 from J, leaving 10 bases between them. The DNA of the CDR3 is TGCAGCGTTGACGGGGGTGGGACTGAAGCTTTCTTT. This translates into CSVDGGGTEAFF.

This clone was counted once. The chain carries TRBV6-6 and TRBJ2-7; 9 positions agree with TRBD1. The CDR3 is made up of 17 amino acids. Per the germline V gene, CDR1 is MNHNY and CDR2 is SVGAGI (reference sequence). V trimming: 5 bases; J trimming: 2 bases; junction bases outside the gene matches: 13. The DNA of the CDR3 is TGTGCCAGCAGTCTACAAAAGATCGGGACAGGGACCTACGAGCAGTACTTC. Its translation is CASSLQKIGTGTYEQYF.

CDR3 protein: CASSYTAGQGDDGYTF. The CDR3, as DNA: TGTGCCAGCAGTTACACCGCGGGACAGGGGGATGATGGCTACACCTTC. The chain carries TRBV6-6 and TRBJ1-2; TRBD1 agrees at 11 bases. CDR1 is MNHNY and CDR2 is SVGAGI in the germline V gene (reference sequence). The ends lost 2 bases at V and 6 bases at J; junction bases unmatched: 8. This CDR3 has 16 amino acids.

This clone was detected a few times. The rearrangement uses TRBV4-1 and TRBJ1-2; possible D gene TRBD1, 5 bases. The CDR3 spans 14 residues. The germline V and J ends were trimmed by 1 base and 8 bases, with 14 bases remaining between them. Per the germline V gene, CDR1 is MGHRA and CDR2 is YSYEKL. Written as DNA, the CDR3 is TGCGCCAGCAGCCAAGTAGTCAGGGCGGGAGGCTACACCTTC. Translated: CASSQVVRAGGYTF.

The J gene is TRBJ2-7, the V gene TRBV18; D call uncertain. The CDR3 has 12 amino acids. CDR1 and CDR2 (germline): KGHSH, LQKENI. Trimming shortened V by 6 bases and J by 6 bases, and 12 bases separated the two germline ends. The DNA of the CDR3 is TGTGCCAGCTCCAATAATGTCGGCGAGCAGTACTTC. Translation: CASSNNVGEQYF.

DNA of the CDR3: TGTGCCAGCTCACCCCAAATTGAAGAGACCCAGTACTTC. Amino acids: CASSPQIEETQYF. The chain employs TRBV18 and TRBJ2-5; unclear D gene. Trimming left V 3 bases short and J 3 bases short, with 8 bases between. Germline V gene lookup returns CDR1 KGHSH and CDR2 LQKENI. CDR3 length equals 13 residues.

The CDR3 here is CASSDGGFTEQFF. DNA of the CDR3: TGTGCCAGCAGTGATGGGGGGTTCACTGAGCAGTTCTTC. The V call is TRBV6-1, the J call TRBJ2-1; possibly TRBD2 for D (6 bases). This CDR3 is 13 amino acids long. Germline values: CDR1 MNHNS, CDR2 SASEGT. V lost 3 bases and J lost 9, with 12 bases in between.

In its sample, this clone was seen a few times. The CDR3 sequence is CASSALLVSNEQFF. CDR3 DNA sequence: TGTGCCAGCAGCGCTCTCCTAGTTTCTAATGAGCAGTTCTTC. The chain uses TRBV13 and TRBJ2-1; D unclear. This CDR3 spans 14 amino acids. V shed 5 bases and J shed 7 bases, with 15 bases lying between them. Looked up from germline, CDR1 is PRHDT and CDR2 is FYEKMQ (reference sequence).

The chain recombines TRBV30 with TRBJ2-3, with TRBD1 identical over 7 bases. J gave up 2 bases and V 0 bases, and 2 bases lay outside the gene matches. This CDR3 comprises 14 residues. Germline V gives CDR1 GTSNPN, CDR2 SVGIG (reference sequence). DNA for the CDR3: TGTGCCTGGAGTGTCACAGGGGACACAGATACGCAGTATTTT. Protein: CAWSVTGDTDTQYF.

The chain combines TRBV3-1 (or the pseudogene TRBV3-2) with TRBJ2-1, with 13 bases matching TRBD2. V trimming: 0 bases; J trimming: 5 bases; junction bases outside the gene matches: 4. The CDR3 totals 17 residues. Germline CDR1 reads LGHDT; CDR2 reads YNNKEL (reference sequence). Written as DNA, the CDR3 is TGTGCCAGCAGCCAAGATCGGGGACTAGCGGGGAACAATGAGCAGTTCTTC. This encodes CASSQDRGLAGNNEQFF.

V is TRBV28 and J is TRBJ2-7; 8 bases map to TRBD1. J gave up 5 bases and V 8 bases, and 8 bases lay outside the gene matches. This CDR3 region has 13 residues. The germline V gene has CDR1 MDHEN and CDR2 SYDVKM. As DNA, the CDR3 is TGTGCCAGCGTATTGGCAGGGGGCGACGAGCAGTACTTC. It codes for CASVLAGGDEQYF.

The V call is TRBV11-2, the J call TRBJ2-7, with TRBD1 matching over 9 bases. Germline-derived CDR1 and CDR2 are SGHAT and FQNNGV. V lost 0 bases, J lost 0 bases, and 3 bases stayed unmatched. CDR3 length equals 16 residues. This CDR3 reads CASSLDGTGSSYEQYF. The DNA for the CDR3 is TGTGCCAGCAGCTTAGACGGGACAGGGAGCTCCTACGAGCAGTACTTC. The full variable domain, its missing parts supplied by reference TRBV11-2 and TRBJ2-7, is EAGVAQSPRYKIIEKRQSVAFWCNPISGHATLYWYQQILGQGPKLLIQFQNNGVVDDSQLPKDRFSAERLKGVDSTLKIQPAKLEDSAVYLCASSLDGTGSSYEQYFGPGTRLTVT.

The rearrangement uses TRBV2 and TRBJ2-2; TRBD1 might be the D (6 bases). CDR1 is SNHLY and CDR2 is FYNNEI in the germline V gene. The CDR3 length is 15 residues. V lost 2 bases and J lost 5, with 12 bases in between. CDR3 in amino acids: CASSEQGTQTGELFF. In DNA form, the CDR3 reads TGTGCCAGCAGTGAACAGGGGACCCAAACCGGGGAGCTGTTTTTT.